This T cell receptor beta chain came from a study of blood T cell repertoires in COVID-19 (TCRdb year 2020). At the level of the whole study: The collaborator samples originated in the United States, Italy and Spain and spanned the acute and convalescent phases of COVID-19. Deeply sampled blood TCRbeta repertoires from subjects exposed to, actively infected with, or recovered from COVID-19 were included in the dataset. Where available, HLA class I and class II types were obtained from metadata supplied by the sample provider rather than from assay-based typing. The material from the prospective study consisted of cDNA or gDNA derived from T cells, B-cell-depleted T cells, or PBMCs. The repertoires were made available in a free public database intended to serve as a resource for research on the immune response to SARS-CoV-2. Samples came from the ongoing ImmuneRACE study (first 160 participants) plus 1,254 subjects from 6 global collaborators. Nearly every sample came with metadata listing a de-identified subject ID, COVID-19 status, age in years and sex. What the work shows at the level of the full study, not this receptor alone: Clinical and demographic metadata were provided uncurated, with the amount varying by source and participant.

Notes on this clone: Its antigen remains undetermined. One base away there is no much larger clone; base qualities are not given.

CDR1 and CDR2, per the germline V gene, are MGHDK and SYGVNS. Including cysteine and phenylalanine, the CDR3 has 13 amino acids. Only the CDR3 portion is preserved as DNA: 39 bases, with reading frame beginning at the first base. V is cut back by 2 bases and J by 8 bases, with 4 bases in the junction unmatched. Each collaborating institution followed its own protocols to collect whole blood in K2EDTA tubes. Collaborator samples were shipped for TCRbeta analysis as frozen whole blood, isolated PBMCs, or DNA extracted from either sample type. TCRbeta CDR3 regions were amplified from genomic DNA by means of the immunoSEQ Assay, a bias-controlled multiplex PCR. As for the original processing: The number of nucleated cells in each sample was estimated by amplification of reference gene primers within the assay. To quantify the absolute abundance of each unique TCRbeta CDR3 rearrangement, sequence reads were collapsed and filtered. For each sample, productive Simpson clonality was calculated as the square root of Simpson's diversity index over productive rearrangements. Not all clones reach the TCRdb copy of this immuneACCESS table, which keeps in-frame sequences only. Checked studies attribute under half of the gap to unresolved V genes and leave the rest unexplained. The V and J calls and the clone size are those of that table, but D and trimming were determined from the DNA. A total of 200,000 to 250,000 clones appear in this sample, 75% to 85% of them only once. The ten largest clones represent approximately 7% of the sample.

The sequenced material came from peripheral blood. The sequence links TRBV25-1 to TRBJ1-2, and TRBD1 aligns with 8 junction nucleotides. The clonotype comes from a woman in her 50s with acute or convalescent COVID-19. In nucleotide form, the sequence is TGTGCCAGCAGTGAACCGGCAGGGGGCGGCTACACCTTC. Protein translation: CASSEPAGGGYTF.